This T cell receptor (beta chain) originates from a study of T-cell reconstitution after alpha-beta-depleted transplantation in children. This clonotype was seen many times. The antigen is not known. Whole-study results and caveats: Surviving recipient T cells and thymic progenitors accounted for the high day-60 TCRbeta diversity observed in some patients. Newly made T cells mostly supplied T-cell counts and diversity one year after transplant. Reportedly, alpha-beta T cells present about two months post-transplant originated from several hundred expanded clones of graft origin.

The CDR3 covers 14 residues. Looked up from germline, CDR1 is LNHDA and CDR2 is SQIVND (reference sequence). V dropped 8 bases and J dropped 2 bases, with 10 bases sitting between them. Unique molecular identifiers featured in how the TCRbeta library was prepared. TCRdb called the PCR reads again in MiXCR, with one record for every CDR3 protein. Of more than 200,000 distinct CDR3 sequences listed, about 8.7% are singletons. This TCR derives from a male patient aged 2-10 years who had a stem cell transplant for acute myeloid leukemia, so the T cells may come from the graft donor. V gene TRBV19 combines with J gene TRBJ2-6; perhaps TRBD2 as D (5 bases). The specimen comprised PBMCs, mostly from graft donor cells, sampled 360 days after TCRalphabeta/CD19-depleted stem cell transplant. The CDR3 is CASAGYAGANVLTF. In DNA, the CDR3 is TGTGCCAGTGCGGGTTATGCTGGGGCCAACGTCCTGACTTTC.